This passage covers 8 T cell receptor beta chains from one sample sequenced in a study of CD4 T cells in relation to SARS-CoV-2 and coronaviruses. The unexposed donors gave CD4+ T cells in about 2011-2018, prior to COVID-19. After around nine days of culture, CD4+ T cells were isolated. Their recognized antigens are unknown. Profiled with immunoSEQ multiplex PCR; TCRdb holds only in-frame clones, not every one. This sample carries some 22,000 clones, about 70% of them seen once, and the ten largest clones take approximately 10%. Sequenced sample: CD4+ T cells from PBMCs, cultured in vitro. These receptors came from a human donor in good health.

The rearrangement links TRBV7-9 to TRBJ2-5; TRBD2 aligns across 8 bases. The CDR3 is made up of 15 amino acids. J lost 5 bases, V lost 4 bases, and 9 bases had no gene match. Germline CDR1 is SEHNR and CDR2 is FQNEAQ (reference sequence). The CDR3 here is CASSSTGGPGETQYF. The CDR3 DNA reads TGTGCCAGCAGCTCAACGGGGGGGCCCGGGGAGACCCAGTACTTC.

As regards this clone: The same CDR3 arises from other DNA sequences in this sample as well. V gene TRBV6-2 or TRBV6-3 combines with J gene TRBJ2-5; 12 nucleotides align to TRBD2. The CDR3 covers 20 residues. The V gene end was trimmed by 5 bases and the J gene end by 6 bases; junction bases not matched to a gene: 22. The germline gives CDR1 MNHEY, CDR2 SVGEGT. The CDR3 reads CASSSLWASGGAGRRKTQYF. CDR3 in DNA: TGTGCCAGCAGTAGCCTATGGGCTAGCGGGGGGGCCGGGAGGAGAAAGACCCAGTACTTC.

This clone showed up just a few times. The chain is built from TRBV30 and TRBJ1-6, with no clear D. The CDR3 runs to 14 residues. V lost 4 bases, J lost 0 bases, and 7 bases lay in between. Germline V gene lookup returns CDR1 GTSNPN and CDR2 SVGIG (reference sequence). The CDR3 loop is CAWTVSSYNSPLHF. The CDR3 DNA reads TGTGCCTGGACGGTTAGCTCCTATAATTCACCCCTCCACTTT.

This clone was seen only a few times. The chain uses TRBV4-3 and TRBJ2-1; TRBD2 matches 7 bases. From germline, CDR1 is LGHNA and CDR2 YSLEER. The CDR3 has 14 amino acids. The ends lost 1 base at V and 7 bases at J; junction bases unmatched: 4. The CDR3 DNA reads TGCGCCAGCAGCCAAGCGGGGGGTGGGAATGAGCAGTTCTTC. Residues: CASSQAGGGNEQFF.

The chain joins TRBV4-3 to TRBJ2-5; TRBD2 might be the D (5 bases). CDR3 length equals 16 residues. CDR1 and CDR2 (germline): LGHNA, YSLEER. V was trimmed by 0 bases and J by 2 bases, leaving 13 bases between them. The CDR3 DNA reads TGCGCCAGCAGCCAAGACTATGGCGGGCCGCAAGAGACCCAGTACTTC. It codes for CASSQDYGGPQETQYF.

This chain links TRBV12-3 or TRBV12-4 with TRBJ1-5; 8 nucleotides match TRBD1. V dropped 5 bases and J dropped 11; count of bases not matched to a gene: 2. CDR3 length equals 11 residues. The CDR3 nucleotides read TGTGCCAGCAGTCGACAGGGGACCCAGCATTTT. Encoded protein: CASSRQGTQHF.

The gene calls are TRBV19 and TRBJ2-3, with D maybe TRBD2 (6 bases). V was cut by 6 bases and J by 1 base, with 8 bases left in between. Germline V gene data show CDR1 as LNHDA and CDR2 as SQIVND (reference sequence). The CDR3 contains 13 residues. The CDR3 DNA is TGTGCCAGTAGGGGACTTGGCACAGATACGCAGTATTTT. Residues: CASRGLGTDTQYF.

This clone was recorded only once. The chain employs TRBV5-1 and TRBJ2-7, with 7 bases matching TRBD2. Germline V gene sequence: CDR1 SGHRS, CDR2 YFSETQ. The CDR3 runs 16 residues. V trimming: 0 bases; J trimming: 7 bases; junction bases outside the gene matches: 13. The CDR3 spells CASSLEGGGSLREQYF. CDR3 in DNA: TGCGCCAGCAGCTTGGAGGGCGGGGGATCGTTACGGGAGCAGTACTTC. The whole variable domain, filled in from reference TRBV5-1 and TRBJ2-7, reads KAGVTQTPRYLIKTRGQQVTLSCSPISGHRSVSWYQQTPGQGLQFLFEYFSETQRNKGNFPGRFSGRQFSNSRSEMNVSTLELGDSALYLCASSLEGGGSLREQYFGPGTRLTVT.